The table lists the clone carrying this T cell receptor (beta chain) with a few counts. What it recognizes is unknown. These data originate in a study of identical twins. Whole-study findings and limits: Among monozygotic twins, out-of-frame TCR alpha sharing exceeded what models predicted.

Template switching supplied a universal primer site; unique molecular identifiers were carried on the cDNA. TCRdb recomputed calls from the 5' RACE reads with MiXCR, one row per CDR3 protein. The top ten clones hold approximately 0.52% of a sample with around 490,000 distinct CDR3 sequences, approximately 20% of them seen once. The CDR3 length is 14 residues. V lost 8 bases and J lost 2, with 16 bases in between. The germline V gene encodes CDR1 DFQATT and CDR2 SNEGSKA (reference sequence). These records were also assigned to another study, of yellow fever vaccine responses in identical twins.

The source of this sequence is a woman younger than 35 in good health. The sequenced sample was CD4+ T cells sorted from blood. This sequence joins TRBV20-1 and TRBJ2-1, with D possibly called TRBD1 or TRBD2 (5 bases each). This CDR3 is CSPWGGLPYNEQFF. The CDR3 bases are TGCAGTCCATGGGGCGGACTCCCCTACAATGAGCAGTTCTTC.